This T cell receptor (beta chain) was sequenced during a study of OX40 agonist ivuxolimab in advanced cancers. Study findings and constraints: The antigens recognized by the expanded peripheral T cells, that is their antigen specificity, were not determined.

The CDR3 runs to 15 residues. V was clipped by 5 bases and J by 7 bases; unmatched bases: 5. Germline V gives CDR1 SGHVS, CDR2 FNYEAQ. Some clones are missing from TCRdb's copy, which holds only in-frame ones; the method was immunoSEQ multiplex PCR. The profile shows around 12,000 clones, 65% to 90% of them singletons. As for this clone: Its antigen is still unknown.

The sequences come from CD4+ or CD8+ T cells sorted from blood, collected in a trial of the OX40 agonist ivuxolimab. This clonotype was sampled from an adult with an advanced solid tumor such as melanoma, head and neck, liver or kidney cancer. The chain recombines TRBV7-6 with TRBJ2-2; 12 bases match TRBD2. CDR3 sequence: CASSPGTSGFGELFF. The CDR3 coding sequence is TGTGCCAGCAGCCCGGGGACTAGCGGGTTCGGGGAGCTGTTTTTT.